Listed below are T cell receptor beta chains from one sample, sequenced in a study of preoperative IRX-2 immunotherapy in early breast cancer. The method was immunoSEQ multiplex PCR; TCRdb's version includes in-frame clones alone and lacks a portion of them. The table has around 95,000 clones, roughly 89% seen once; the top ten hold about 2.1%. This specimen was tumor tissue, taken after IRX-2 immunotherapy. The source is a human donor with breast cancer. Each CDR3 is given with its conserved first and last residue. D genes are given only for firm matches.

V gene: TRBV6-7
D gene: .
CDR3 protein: CASSEAWGDGYTF

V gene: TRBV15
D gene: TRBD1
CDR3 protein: CATSRKTGTGDEKLFF

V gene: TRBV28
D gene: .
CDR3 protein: CASSLGVGAPSNQPQHF

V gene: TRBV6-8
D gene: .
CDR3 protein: CASSYSMGDTQYF

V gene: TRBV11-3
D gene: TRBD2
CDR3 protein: CASSYRDSNLGTIEYF

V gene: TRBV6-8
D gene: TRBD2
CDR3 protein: CAISAIKGGSGAYEQYF

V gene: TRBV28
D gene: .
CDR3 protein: CASSFRARVYEQYF

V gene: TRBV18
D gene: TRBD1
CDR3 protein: CASSPPGQGGGYEQYF

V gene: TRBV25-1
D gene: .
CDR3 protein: CASSEEGDGYTF

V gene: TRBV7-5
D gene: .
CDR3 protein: CASSPGLAGGETQYF

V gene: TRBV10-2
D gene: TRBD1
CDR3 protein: CASTGTGHEKLFF

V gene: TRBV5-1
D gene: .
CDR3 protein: CASSLVVRGSTDTQYF

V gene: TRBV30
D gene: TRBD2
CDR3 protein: CAWSVSPRAGGYNEQFF

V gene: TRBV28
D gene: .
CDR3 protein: CASSRGGYRSATNEKLFF

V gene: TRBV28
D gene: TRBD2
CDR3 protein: CASSWGGGFYTDTQYF

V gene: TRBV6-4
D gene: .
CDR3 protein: CASSDSGSTETPLHF

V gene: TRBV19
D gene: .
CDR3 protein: CASRRQGGNTGELFF

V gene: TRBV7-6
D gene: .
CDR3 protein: CASSLEGSGANVLTF

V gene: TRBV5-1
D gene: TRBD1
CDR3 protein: CASSLTGTGGRAEAFF

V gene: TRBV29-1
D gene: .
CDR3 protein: CSATPAVNYGYTF

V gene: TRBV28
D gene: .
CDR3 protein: CASSPPTTGRLETQYF

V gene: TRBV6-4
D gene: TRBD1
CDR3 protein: CASSPGQGPNQPQHF

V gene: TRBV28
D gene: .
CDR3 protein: CASSSPGAEQFF

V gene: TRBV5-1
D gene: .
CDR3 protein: CASSFGDTQETQYF

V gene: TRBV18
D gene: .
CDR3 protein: CASSSRDIVNTIYF

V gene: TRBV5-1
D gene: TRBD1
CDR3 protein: CASSPPETGSTEAFF

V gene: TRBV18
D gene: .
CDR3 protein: CASSPPRPNEKLFF

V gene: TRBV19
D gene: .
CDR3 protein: CASSTGSDTQYF

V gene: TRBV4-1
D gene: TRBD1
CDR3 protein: CASSQLTGGGYEQYF

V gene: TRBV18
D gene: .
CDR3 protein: CASSPGVLRSGNTIYF

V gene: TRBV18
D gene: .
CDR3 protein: CASSALSSSYNEQFF